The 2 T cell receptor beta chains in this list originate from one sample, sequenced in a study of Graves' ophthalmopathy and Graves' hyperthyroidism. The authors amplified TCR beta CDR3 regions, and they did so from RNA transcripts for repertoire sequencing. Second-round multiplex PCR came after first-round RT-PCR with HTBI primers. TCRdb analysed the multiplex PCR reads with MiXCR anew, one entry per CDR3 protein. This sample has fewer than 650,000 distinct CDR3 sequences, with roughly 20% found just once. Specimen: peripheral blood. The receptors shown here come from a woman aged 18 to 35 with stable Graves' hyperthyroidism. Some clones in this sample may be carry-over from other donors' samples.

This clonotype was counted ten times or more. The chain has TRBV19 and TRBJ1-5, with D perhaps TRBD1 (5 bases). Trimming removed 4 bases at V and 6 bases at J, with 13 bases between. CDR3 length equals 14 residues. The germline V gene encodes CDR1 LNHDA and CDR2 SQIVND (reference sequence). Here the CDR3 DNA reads TGTGCCAGTAGTACCAGTAGGGGCGGTCAGCCCCAGCATTTT. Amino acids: CASSTSRGGQPQHF.

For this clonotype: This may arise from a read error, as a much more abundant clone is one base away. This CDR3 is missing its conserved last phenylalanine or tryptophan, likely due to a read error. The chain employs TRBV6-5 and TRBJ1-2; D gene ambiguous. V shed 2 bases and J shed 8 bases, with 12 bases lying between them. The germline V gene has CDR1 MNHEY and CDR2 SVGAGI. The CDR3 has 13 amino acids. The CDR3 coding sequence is TGTGCCAGCAGTTACGTGGAAATGGAGGGCTACACCTAC. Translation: CASSYVEMEGYTY.